This entry concerns a single T cell receptor beta chain. The data were taken from a study of blood T cell repertoires in COVID-19. Study-level information: Sites across the United States, Italy and Spain contributed samples from acute and convalescent COVID-19.

Germline loops: CDR1 GTSNPN, CDR2 SVGIG (reference sequence). The CDR3 contains 12 residues. J gave up 8 bases and V 5 bases, and 6 bases lay outside the gene matches. Original handling: By means of reference gene primer amplification, nucleated cell counts were estimated. Only in-frame clones appear in the TCRdb table, and some are missing; sequencing was by immunoSEQ multiplex PCR. V, J and clone size reflect that table, while D and trimming were determined from the DNA. In the table there are approximately 140,000 clones, around 89% of which are singletons. The receptor's source is a middle-aged man with active or convalescent COVID-19. Sequencing was performed on peripheral blood. The chain has TRBV30 and TRBJ1-2, with 9 positions matching TRBD1. In nucleotides, the CDR3 is TGTGCCTGGGGGACAGGGAGTGGGGGCTACACCTTC. Translated, it gives CAWGTGSGGYTF.